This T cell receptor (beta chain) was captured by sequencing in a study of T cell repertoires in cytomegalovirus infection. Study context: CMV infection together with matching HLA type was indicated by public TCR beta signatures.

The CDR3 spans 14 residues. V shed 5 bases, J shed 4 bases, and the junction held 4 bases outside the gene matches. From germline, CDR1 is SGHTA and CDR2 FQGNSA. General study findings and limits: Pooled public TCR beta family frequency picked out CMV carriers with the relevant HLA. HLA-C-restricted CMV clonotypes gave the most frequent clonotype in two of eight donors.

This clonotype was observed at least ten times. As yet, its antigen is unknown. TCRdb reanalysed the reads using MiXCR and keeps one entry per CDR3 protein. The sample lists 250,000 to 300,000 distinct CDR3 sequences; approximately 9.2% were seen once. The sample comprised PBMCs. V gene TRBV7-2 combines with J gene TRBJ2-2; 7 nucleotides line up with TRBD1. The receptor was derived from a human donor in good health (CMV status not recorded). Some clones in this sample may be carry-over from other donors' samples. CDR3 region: CASSDRVGTGELFF. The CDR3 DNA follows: TGTGCCAGCAGCGACAGGGTCGGCACCGGGGAGCTGTTTTTT.